Each of the 31 T cell receptor beta chains below was sequenced from the same sample in a study of PD-1 blockade in classical Hodgkin lymphoma. Exposure to brentuximab vedotin varied, and each patient had relapsed following autologous stem cell transplantation. The assay was immunoSEQ multiplex PCR, and TCRdb's table has in-frame clones only and misses some. The data show some 84,000 clones, about 93% seen once. This specimen consisted of peripheral blood mononuclear cells (PBMCs), obtained before the second cycle of nivolumab. These receptor sequences come from a human donor with classical Hodgkin lymphoma.

J is TRBJ2-7 and V is TRBV5-4; no reliable D call. Germline-derived CDR1 and CDR2 are SGHNT and YYREEE (reference sequence). Trimming pared 2 bases from V and 3 bases from J, leaving 6 bases between. This CDR3 region has 12 residues. The CDR3 coding sequence is TGTGCCAGCAGCTTCGGGCTCTACGAGCAGTACTTC. It is translated as CASSFGLYEQYF.

The V call is TRBV28, the J call TRBJ2-7, with TRBD2 as a possible D gene (6 bases). V dropped 2 bases and J dropped 1 base, with 12 bases sitting between them. CDR3 size: 15 residues. Germline CDR1 and CDR2: MDHEN and SYDVKM. The CDR3 DNA reads as TGTGCCAGCAGTTTAGGCGGGGTCCTATCCTACGAGCAGTACTTC. Translation gives CASSLGGVLSYEQYF.

V usage is TRBV29-1 and J usage is TRBJ2-5, with a tentative D call TRBD2 (7 bases). V was shortened by 3 bases and J by 5 bases, with 22 bases between the two germline ends. This CDR3 region has 16 residues. Germline CDR1 SQVTM, CDR2 ANQGSEA. CDR3 sequence (DNA): TGCAGCGTTGATTCCATCCTAGGGAGGGGGGTGGAGACCCAGTACTTC. Encoded protein: CSVDSILGRGVETQYF.

The V call is TRBV7-9, the J call TRBJ2-1; D is ambiguous. The germline CDR1 and CDR2 sequences are SEHNR and FQNEAQ (reference sequence). V was clipped by 1 base and J by 10 bases, with 8 bases between them. The CDR3 is made up of 12 amino acids. The CDR3: CASSLDFGEQFF. DNA for the CDR3: TGTGCCAGCAGCTTAGACTTTGGGGAGCAGTTCTTC.

The V call is TRBV14, the J call TRBJ1-3; TRBD1 might be the D (5 bases). CDR3 length: 17 amino acids. Germline-derived CDR1 and CDR2 are SGHDN and FVKESK. Trimming left V 3 bases short and J 5 bases short, with 20 bases between. CDR3 in DNA: TGTGCCAGCAGCCAGTCCCGTGGTAAGGGACGAAGAAACACCATATATTTT. Protein: CASSQSRGKGRRNTIYF.

This chain links TRBV29-1 with TRBJ2-1, with TRBD2 matching 16 bases. CDR3 length: 17 residues. CDR1 and CDR2 (germline): SQVTM, ANQGSEA. After removal of 3 bases from V and 0 bases from J, the junction contained 2 bases not matched to a gene. CDR3 DNA: TGCAGCGTTGAGGGACTAGCGGGAGGGAGCTCCTACAATGAGCAGTTCTTC. It codes for CSVEGLAGGSSYNEQFF.

This clone occurred a few times. The V gene is TRBV27, the J gene TRBJ1-2; TRBD1 agrees at 8 bases. The junction had 4 bases not matched to a gene; V was cut back by 2 bases and J by 8 bases. The CDR3 is 13 amino acids. Per germline, CDR1 MNHEY and CDR2 SMNVEV (reference sequence). Written as DNA, the CDR3 is TGTGCCAGCAGTTTACACAGGGGGGGCGGCTACACCTTC. It specifies CASSLHRGGGYTF.

The chain links TRBV19 to TRBJ2-1; D gene uncertain. The CDR3 extends over 16 amino acids. The V gene's germline CDR1 is LNHDA and CDR2 SQIVND (reference sequence). The ends were cut back, 5 bases at V and 0 bases at J, with 14 bases in the middle. Here the CDR3 DNA reads TGTGCCAGTAGTCCCTTTCGGCTGCTCTCCTACAATGAGCAGTTCTTC. Translating gives CASSPFRLLSYNEQFF.

The genes are TRBV15 and TRBJ1-1, with D perhaps matching TRBD1 (5 bases). Trimming removed 6 bases at V and 5 bases at J, with 19 bases between. Looked up from germline, CDR1 is LNHNV and CDR2 is YYDKDF (reference sequence). CDR3 size: 15 residues. In DNA form, the CDR3 reads TGTGCCACCAGTAAAGGCCCAGGGTTTCGAACTGAAGCTTTCTTT. Protein sequence: CATSKGPGFRTEAFF.

This clone is a singleton in its sample. The rearrangement links TRBV19 to TRBJ1-1, with 10 bases matching TRBD1. V shed 7 bases and J 2 bases; nucleotides not matched to a gene: 13. Germline values: CDR1 LNHDA, CDR2 SQIVND (reference sequence). The CDR3 runs to 17 residues. CDR3 coding DNA: TGTGCCAGTACTCCCTTCAGGGGGACAGGGGACAACACTGAAGCTTTCTTT. It is translated as CASTPFRGTGDNTEAFF. Variable domain in full (rest from reference TRBV19 and TRBJ1-1): DGGITQSPKYLFRKEGQNVTLSCEQNLNHDAMYWYRQDPGQGLRLIYYSQIVNDFQKGDIAEGYSVSREKKESFPLTVTSAQKNPTAFYLCASTPFRGTGDNTEAFFGQGTRLTVV.

The table lists this clone with a few counts. This chain connects TRBV5-4 to TRBJ1-2; D gene unclear. Germline assignment: CDR1 SGHNT and CDR2 YYREEE (reference sequence). This CDR3 comprises 14 residues. V lost 1 base, J lost 4 bases, and 11 bases lay in between. The CDR3 DNA reads as TGTGCCAGCAGCTTGCTCTGGGATGGCTATGGCTACACCTTC. Translation: CASSLLWDGYGYTF.

In its sample, this clone was seen a few times. This chain links TRBV29-1 with TRBJ1-1; no firm D call. This CDR3 spans 12 amino acids. The V and J ends lost 4 bases and 7 bases respectively, with 13 bases between them. Germline CDR1 and CDR2: SQVTM and ANQGSEA. CDR3 sequence (DNA): TGCAGCGTTGCGAGAGGTGGAGTTGAAGCTTTCTTT. This codes for CSVARGGVEAFF.

DNA of the CDR3: TGTGCCAGCAGTTACTTTAGCGGTGAGCAGTTCTTC. Translation gives CASSYFSGEQFF. The V and J genes are TRBV6-5 and TRBJ2-1; D might be TRBD2 (6 bases). The CDR3 loop spans 12 amino acids. Germline loops: CDR1 MNHEY, CDR2 SVGAGI. The V and J ends lost 1 base and 9 bases respectively, with 7 bases between them.

This chain connects TRBV11-2 to TRBJ2-7, with D perhaps TRBD2 (5 bases). Germline values: CDR1 SGHAT, CDR2 FQNNGV. This CDR3 is built from 13 residues. V was clipped by 1 base and J by 6 bases, with 10 bases between them. CDR3 region: CASSLAGIGEQYF. The CDR3, as DNA: TGTGCCAGCAGCTTAGCGGGGATTGGCGAGCAGTACTTC.

J is TRBJ2-3 and V is TRBV9; TRBD2 matches at 7 bases. From germline, CDR1 is SGDLS and CDR2 YYNGEE. CDR3 length: 16 amino acids. J lost 6 bases, V lost 0 bases, and 10 bases had no gene match. The CDR3 here is CASSVEVRRREDTQYF. The CDR3 nucleotides are TGTGCCAGCAGCGTAGAGGTCCGGCGGCGGGAGGATACGCAGTATTTT.

The V and J genes are TRBV10-1 and TRBJ2-5; D may be TRBD1 (6 bases). The CDR3 has 15 residues. The V gene lost 5 bases and the J gene lost 2 bases, with 15 bases spanning the gap. Germline V lookup: CDR1 WNHNN, CDR2 SYGVQD (reference sequence). Here the CDR3 reads CASSLLQGFQETQYF. The CDR3 region has the DNA TGCGCCAGCAGTCTCCTACAGGGATTTCAAGAGACCCAGTACTTC.

The V and J genes are TRBV7-9 and TRBJ2-7, with 10 bases matching TRBD1. With 5 bases clipped from V and 2 bases from J, the junction kept 15 bases outside the gene matches. CDR3 length: 18 residues. Per the germline V gene, CDR1 is SEHNR and CDR2 is FQNEAQ (reference sequence). CDR3 region: CASSTPGWDRGLPYEQYF. CDR3 nucleotides: TGTGCCAGCAGCACCCCAGGGTGGGACAGGGGTCTCCCCTACGAGCAGTACTTC. Based on the CDR3 plus reference TRBV7-9 and TRBJ2-7, the full variable domain is DTGVSQNPRHKITKRGQNVTFRCDPISEHNRLYWYRQTLGQGPEFLTYFQNEAQLEKSRLLSDRFSAERPKGSFSTLEIQRTEQGDSAMYLCASSTPGWDRGLPYEQYFGPGTRLTVT.

This chain links TRBV7-9 with TRBJ2-1; D possibly uses TRBD1 or TRBD2 (5 bases each). V lost 5 bases, J lost 7 bases, and 18 bases lay in between. Germline loops: CDR1 SEHNR, CDR2 FQNEAQ (reference sequence). This CDR3 comprises 15 residues. This chain's CDR3 is CASSPYSVGVNEQFF. CDR3 nucleotides: TGTGCCAGCAGCCCTTACAGCGTGGGGGTGAATGAGCAGTTCTTC.

This chain connects TRBV11-3 to TRBJ1-4; D uncertain. V was shortened by 1 base and J by 7 bases, with 13 bases between the two germline ends. The CDR3 has 15 residues. The V gene's germline CDR1 is SGHNT and CDR2 YENEEA. CDR3 bases: TGTGCCAGCAGCTTAGGTGGCAGGAGGTCTGAAAAACTGTTTTTT. This translates into CASSLGGRRSEKLFF.

The chain employs TRBV27 and TRBJ2-2; 10 nucleotides align to TRBD2. The V gene's germline CDR1 is MNHEY and CDR2 SMNVEV (reference sequence). This CDR3 contains 16 residues. Losses at the gene ends were 5 bases for V and 2 bases for J; bases not matched to a gene: 5. Here the CDR3 reads CASSTRTSGNTGELFF. DNA of the CDR3: TGTGCCAGCAGTACCCGGACTAGCGGCAACACCGGGGAGCTGTTTTTT.

The chain joins TRBV5-4 to TRBJ2-7; D gene unclear. CDR1 SGHNT and CDR2 YYREEE come from the germline V gene (reference sequence). Deletions cut 4 bases from V and 0 bases from J, with 14 bases between. There are 15 residues in the CDR3. CDR3 bases: TGTGCCAGCAGCCCCGCGGTCACGAGCTCCTACGAGCAGTACTTC. This translates into CASSPAVTSSYEQYF. The entire variable domain, with the rest obtained from reference TRBV5-4 and TRBJ2-7, is as follows: ETGVTQSPTHLIKTRGQQVTLRCSSQSGHNTVSWYQQALGQGPQFIFQYYREEENGRGNFPPRFSGLQFPNYSSELNVNALELDDSALYLCASSPAVTSSYEQYFGPGTRLTVT.

Written as DNA, the CDR3 is TGTGCCAGCAAACAAGCGGGAGGGGGCGAGCAGTACTTC. As protein: CASKQAGGGEQYF. The chain links TRBV7-9 to TRBJ2-7, with TRBD2 matching 10 bases. The trim removed 7 bases at V and 6 bases at J, leaving 6 bases unmatched. CDR1 is SEHNR and CDR2 is FQNEAQ in the germline V gene (reference sequence). The CDR3 is 13 amino acids.

This clone was observed a handful of times. The rearrangement links TRBV7-3 to TRBJ2-1; the D gene is possibly TRBD1 (6 bases). The V and J ends lost 4 bases and 7 bases respectively, with 17 bases between them. Germline V gene data show CDR1 as SGHTA and CDR2 as FQGTGA. The CDR3 extends over 15 amino acids. CDR3 sequence: CASSSRQVPANEQFF. CDR3 nucleotides: TGTGCCAGCAGCTCTCGACAGGTTCCCGCTAATGAGCAGTTCTTC.

The gene calls are TRBV19 and TRBJ1-4; no definite D call. With 7 bases removed from V and 2 bases from J, the gap between germline ends came to 14 bases. Per germline, CDR1 LNHDA and CDR2 SQIVND (reference sequence). The CDR3 is 15 amino acids. For the CDR3, the DNA is TGTGCCAGTAAGAGCCAGCCTCTTACTAATGAAAAACTGTTTTTT. Translation: CASKSQPLTNEKLFF.

This chain links TRBV5-1 with TRBJ2-1; D uncertain. Germline CDR1 reads SGHRS; CDR2 reads YFSETQ. V was shortened by 0 bases and J by 10 bases, with 8 bases between the two germline ends. This CDR3 spans 12 amino acids. The CDR3 spells CASSLAGAEQFF. For the CDR3, the DNA is TGCGCCAGCAGCTTGGCGGGTGCCGAGCAGTTCTTC.

The V gene is TRBV5-1, the J gene TRBJ2-7; TRBD2 aligns across 11 bases. Germline V gene data show CDR1 as SGHRS and CDR2 as YFSETQ. V shed 1 base, J shed 1 base, and the junction held 7 bases outside the gene matches. The CDR3 is 17 amino acids. CDR3 region: CASSLSGGLADSYEQYF. The CDR3 nucleotides are TGCGCCAGCAGCTTGAGTGGGGGACTAGCGGATTCCTACGAGCAGTACTTC.

This sequence joins TRBV29-1 and TRBJ1-5; D unclear. Germline-derived CDR1 and CDR2 are SQVTM and ANQGSEA. V lost 4 bases, J lost 6 bases, and 13 bases lay in between. The CDR3 spans 13 residues. CDR3: CSVAGREGQPQHF. In nucleotides, the CDR3 is TGCAGCGTTGCTGGGAGGGAAGGTCAGCCCCAGCATTTT.

This chain links TRBV7-2 with TRBJ2-3, with TRBD2 as a possible D gene (7 bases). CDR1 and CDR2 from the germline V gene are SGHTA and FQGNSA. This CDR3 has 15 amino acids. Trimming took 1 base from V and 1 from J, leaving 9 bases between them. CDR3 nucleotides: TGTGCCAGCAGCTTAGTCGGGGGGCGCACAGATACGCAGTATTTT. This codes for CASSLVGGRTDTQYF.

To note about this clone: Other DNA sequences in this sample translate to the same CDR3. This chain joins TRBV27 and TRBJ2-7, with a possible D match to TRBD1 (5 bases). Germline assignment: CDR1 MNHEY and CDR2 SMNVEV (reference sequence). Trimming removed 3 bases at V and 0 bases at J, with 9 bases between. The CDR3 runs 14 residues. In DNA form, the CDR3 reads TGTGCCAGCAGTTTCCAGGGATCCTCCTACGAGCAGTACTTC. Protein product: CASSFQGSSYEQYF.

The chain employs TRBV30 and TRBJ1-1; no reliable D call. V shed 5 bases and J shed 4 bases, with 8 bases lying between them. This CDR3 is 11 amino acids long. Germline CDR1 reads GTSNPN; CDR2 reads SVGIG (reference sequence). CDR3 residues: CAWRTVTEAFF. The CDR3 DNA reads as TGTGCCTGGCGGACGGTCACTGAAGCTTTCTTT.

In this sample, this clone turned up once. The V and J genes are TRBV5-1 and TRBJ2-7; D remains ambiguous. The V gene lost 1 base and the J gene lost 2 bases, with 10 bases spanning the gap. This CDR3 contains 14 residues. Germline CDR1 reads SGHRS; CDR2 reads YFSETQ. The CDR3 sequence is CASSLSLNPYEQYF. Written as DNA, the CDR3 is TGCGCCAGCAGCTTGTCCCTTAACCCCTACGAGCAGTACTTC.